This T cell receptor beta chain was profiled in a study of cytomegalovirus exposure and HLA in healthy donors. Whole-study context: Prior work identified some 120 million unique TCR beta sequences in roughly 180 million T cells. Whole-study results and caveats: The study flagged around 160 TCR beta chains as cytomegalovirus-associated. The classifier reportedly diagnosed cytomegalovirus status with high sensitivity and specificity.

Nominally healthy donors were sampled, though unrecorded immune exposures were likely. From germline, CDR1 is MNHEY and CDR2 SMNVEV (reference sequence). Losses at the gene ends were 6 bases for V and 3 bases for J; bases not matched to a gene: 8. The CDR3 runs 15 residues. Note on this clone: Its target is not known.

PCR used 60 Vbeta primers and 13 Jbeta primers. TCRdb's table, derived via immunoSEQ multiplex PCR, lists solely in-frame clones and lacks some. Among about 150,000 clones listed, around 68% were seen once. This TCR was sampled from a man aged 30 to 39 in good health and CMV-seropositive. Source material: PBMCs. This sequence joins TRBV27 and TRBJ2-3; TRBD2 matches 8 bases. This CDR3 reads CASRPRTSQTDTQYF. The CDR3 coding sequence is TGTGCCAGCAGACCCAGGACTAGCCAGACAGATACGCAGTATTTT.